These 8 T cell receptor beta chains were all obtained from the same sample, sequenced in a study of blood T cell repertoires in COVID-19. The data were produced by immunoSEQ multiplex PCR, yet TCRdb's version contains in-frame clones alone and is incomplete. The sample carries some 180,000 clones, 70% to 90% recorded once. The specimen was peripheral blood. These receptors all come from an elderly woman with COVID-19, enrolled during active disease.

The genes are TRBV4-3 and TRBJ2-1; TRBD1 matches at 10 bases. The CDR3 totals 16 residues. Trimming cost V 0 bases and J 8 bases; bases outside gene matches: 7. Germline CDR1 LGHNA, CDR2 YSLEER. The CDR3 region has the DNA TGCGCCAGCAGCCAAGATGGAGGGACAGGGGACGATGAGCAGTTCTTC. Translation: CASSQDGGTGDDEQFF.

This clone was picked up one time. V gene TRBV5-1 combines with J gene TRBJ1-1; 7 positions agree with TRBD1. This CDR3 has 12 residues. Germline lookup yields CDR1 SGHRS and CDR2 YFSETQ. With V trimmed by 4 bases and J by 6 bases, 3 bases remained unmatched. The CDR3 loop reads CASSPGQAEAFF. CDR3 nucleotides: TGCGCCAGCAGCCCCGGACAGGCTGAAGCTTTCTTT.

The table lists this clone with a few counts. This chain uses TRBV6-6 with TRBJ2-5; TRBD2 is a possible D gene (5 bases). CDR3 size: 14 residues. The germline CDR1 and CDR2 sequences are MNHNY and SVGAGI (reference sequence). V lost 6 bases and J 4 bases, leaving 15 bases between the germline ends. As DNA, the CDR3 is TGTGCCAGCAGGCTACTAGAGGTGGGAGAGACCCAGTACTTC. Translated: CASRLLEVGETQYF.

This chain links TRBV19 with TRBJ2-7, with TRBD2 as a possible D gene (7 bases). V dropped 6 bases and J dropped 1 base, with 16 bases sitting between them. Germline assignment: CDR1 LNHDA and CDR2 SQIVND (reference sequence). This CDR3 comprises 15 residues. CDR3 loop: CASSRWGGLSYEQYF. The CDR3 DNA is TGTGCCAGTAGCCGATGGGGGGGCTTATCCTACGAGCAGTACTTC.

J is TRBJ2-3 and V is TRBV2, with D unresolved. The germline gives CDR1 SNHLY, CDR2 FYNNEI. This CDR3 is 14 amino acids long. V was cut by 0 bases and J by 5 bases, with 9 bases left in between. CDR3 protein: CASSEALRIDTQYF. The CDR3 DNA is TGTGCCAGCAGTGAAGCGCTGAGGATAGATACGCAGTATTTT.

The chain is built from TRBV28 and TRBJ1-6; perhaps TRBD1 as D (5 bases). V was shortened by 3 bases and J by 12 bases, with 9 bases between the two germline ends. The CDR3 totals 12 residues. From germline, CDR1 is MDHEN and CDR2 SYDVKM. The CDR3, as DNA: TGTGCCAGCAGTTTCAGGGATGGACCCCTCCACTTT. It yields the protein CASSFRDGPLHF.

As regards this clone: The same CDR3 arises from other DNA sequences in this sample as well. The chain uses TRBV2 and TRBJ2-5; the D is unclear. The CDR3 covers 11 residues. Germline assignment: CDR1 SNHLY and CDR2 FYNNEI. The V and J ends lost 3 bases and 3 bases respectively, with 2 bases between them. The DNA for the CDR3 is TGTGCCAGCAGTGACGAAGAGACCCAGTACTTC. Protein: CASSDEETQYF.

The CDR3 here is CASSYAAGDTGELFF. The CDR3 DNA sequence: TGTGCCAGCAGTTACGCCGCGGGGGACACCGGGGAGCTGTTTTTT. V usage is TRBV6-5 and J usage is TRBJ2-2; 7 nucleotides line up with TRBD2. This CDR3 is 15 amino acids long. Germline CDR1 MNHEY, CDR2 SVGAGI. V gave up 2 bases and J gave up 3 bases; unmatched junction bases: 3.